This T cell receptor (beta chain) was sequenced for a study of blood T cells in healthy people across ages. Study at large: T cells yielded about one barcoded beta molecule per two cells through template switching.

With a J-beta primer mix and a sample-barcoded 5' primer, a second PCR ran about 6 to 11 cycles. TCRdb passed the 5' RACE reads through MiXCR, listing each CDR3 protein once. The sample includes 750,000 to 950,000 distinct CDR3 sequences, approximately 24% of them seen just once. Findings and limits, study-wide: Naive CD4+ cells and diversity were both higher in long-lived donors than in aged donors.

Trimming took 2 bases from V and 2 from J, leaving 9 bases between them. This CDR3 has 14 amino acids. Per germline, CDR1 SGHDN and CDR2 FVKESK. As for this clonotype: The target antigen is unknown.

Another study also made use of these data, one on T cells of mothers and their children.

The sample was blood. The TCR comes from a boy younger than 18 in good health. The chain is built from TRBV14 and TRBJ2-5; the D is unclear. CDR3 sequence: CASSQQDIQETQYF. The CDR3 nucleotides are TGTGCCAGCAGCCAACAAGACATACAAGAGACCCAGTACTTC. The entire variable domain, with the rest obtained from reference TRBV14 and TRBJ2-5, is as follows: EAGVTQFPSHSVIEKGQTVTLRCDPISGHDNLYWYRRVMGKEIKFLLHFVKESKQDESGMPNNRFLAERTGGTYSTLKVQPAELEDSGVYFCASSQQDIQETQYFGPGTRLLVL.